This T cell receptor beta chain comes out of a study of response to subunit inactivated influenza vaccine. One entry per CDR3 protein results from TCRdb running MiXCR on the RT-PCR reads. The table records roughly 570,000 distinct CDR3 sequences, roughly 13% of them present only once. CDR3 length: 15 residues. The germline CDR1 and CDR2 sequences are SGHVS and FQNEAQ. V was pared by 0 bases and J by 0 bases, with 9 bases between. Overall study findings and caveats: Authors proposed each seasonal influenza vaccination draws in few new T cells.

Note on this clonotype: The antigen is unknown.

The receptor's source is a man over 45 who received an inactivated influenza vaccine. This specimen consisted of PBMCs from blood, obtained 35 to 45 days after vaccination. The chain is built from TRBV7-8 and TRBJ2-7; D remains ambiguous. The CDR3 nucleotides are TGTGCCAGCAGCTTAGCAAGTAGCTTCTCCTACGAGCAGTACTTC. Amino acids: CASSLASSFSYEQYF.